This T cell receptor beta chain was captured by sequencing in a study of blood T cells in healthy people across ages. Total RNA was isolated from each sample in quantities of at least 6 micrograms. Through a sample-barcoded 5' primer and a J-beta primer mix, a second PCR was run for roughly 6 to 11 cycles. Each CDR3 protein is one row after TCRdb ran MiXCR on the 5' RACE reads. This sample has approximately 350,000 distinct CDR3 sequences, with roughly half found just once. Looked up from germline, CDR1 is SEHNR and CDR2 is FQNEAQ (reference sequence). There are 14 residues in the CDR3. V dropped 1 base and J dropped 9 bases, with 13 bases sitting between them.

The V call is TRBV7-9, the J call TRBJ2-4; D possibly corresponds to TRBD1 (5 bases). Specimen: blood. This clonotype was obtained from a man in his sixties in good health. CDR3 nucleotide sequence: TGTGCCAGCAGCTTAGGCGCAGGGTTAGTCATTCAGTACTTC. It is translated as CASSLGAGLVIQYF.